Below are 7 T cell receptor delta chains sequenced from a single sample in a study of γδ T cells in repeated Plasmodium falciparum infection. TCRdb called clones from the multiplex PCR reads again using CATT. The sample lists roughly 93,000 delta-chain clones; 1.4% were seen once. Flow sorting of PBMC yielded separate Vgamma9/Vdelta2+ and Vdelta2-negative gammadelta T cell populations for bulk repertoire analysis. Sample: gamma-delta T cells from blood. The receptors originated from a pool of human donors (malaria-infected and uninfected, not separated).

This clone showed up just a few times. The TCRdb protein, from a much larger clone, departs from this DNA's translation at residue 18, likely by read error; the protein shown derives from the DNA. A V gene of TRDV1 was called, but no J gene was assigned; TRDD3 was called by the table and not checked on the DNA. The germline V gene encodes CDR1 TSWWSYY and CDR2 QGS. The CDR3 runs 20 residues. The DNA for the CDR3 is TGTGCTCTTGGGGGGTTTTATCGCGTACTGGGGGATCCCTACACCGATAAACCCATCTTT. Translated: CALGGFYRVLGDPYTDKPIF.

This clone was seen a handful of times. One base separates it from a far larger clone, so it is likely a read error. Other DNA sequences in the sample encode the same CDR3. The chain couples TRDV3 to TRDJ1; a weak D match, TRDD3 (6 bases). CDR1 and CDR2 from the germline V gene are TVYSNPD and GDNSRS (reference sequence). Deletions cut 0 bases from V and 0 bases from J, with 32 bases between. CDR3 length: 21 residues. The DNA of the CDR3 is TGTGCCTTTAGGATGAGAATGGACCGGCCTACTGGGATTCGGTACACCGATAAACTCATCTTT. Translating it yields CAFRMRMDRPTGIRYTDKLIF.

In regard to this clone: This likely traces to a read error, being one base from a far larger clone. Other DNA sequences within the sample encode an identical CDR3. The chain recombines TRDV2 with TRDJ1; 10 bases line up with TRDD3. Germline V gene sequence: CDR1 GEAIGNYY, CDR2 EKD. The CDR3 loop spans 18 amino acids. CDR3 coding DNA: TGTGCCTGTGACCTTAATATCCCCTGGGGGATAGCGACCGATAAGCTCATCTTT. The encoded protein is CACDLNIPWGIATDKLIF.

In regard to this clone: TCRdb has a much larger clone's protein, which differs at residue 9 from the translation of this DNA, likely because of a read error; what is shown is the protein translated from the DNA. The V gene is TRDV1, the J gene TRDJ1, with 8 positions matching TRDD3. The CDR3 consists of 24 residues. Germline values: CDR1 TSWWSYY, CDR2 QGS. Losses at the gene ends were 1 base for V and 0 bases for J; bases not matched to a gene: 28. CDR3 bases: TGTGCTCTTGGGGAACCCCGAACCAGAGGGCATCTCAGACTGGGGGTCCCTAACACCGATAAACTCATCTTT. This translates into CALGEPRTRGHLRLGVPNTDKLIF.

This clone was seen at least ten times. Its ends do not fully match the called genes, so a read error is possible. The sample contains more than one DNA sequence encoding this CDR3. The gene calls are TRDV1 and TRDJ1; 8 bases are a match to TRDD2. The CDR3 has 15 amino acids. The V gene's germline CDR1 is TSWWSYY and CDR2 QGS. The CDR3 sequence is CALGESFLNTDKLIF. The CDR3 DNA reads TGTGCTCTTGGGGAATCCTTCCTAAACACCGATAAACTCATCTTC.

This clone has just a few counts. TCRdb's protein for this DNA is that of a much larger clone and differs from the translation at residue 5, likely a read error; the protein shown is the DNA translation. The chain employs TRDV2 and TRDJ2, with 7 bases fitting TRDD3. No J segment appears in TCRdb, so it was assigned here by matching the sequence to germline. J lost 5 bases, V lost 3 bases, and 20 bases had no gene match. Looked up from germline, CDR1 is GEAIGNYY and CDR2 is EKD. The length of the CDR3 is 19 residues. The CDR3 here is CACDADVPTRTGETAQLFF. Written as DNA, the CDR3 is TGTGCCTGTGACGCCGACGTCCCAACCCGTACTGGGGAAACAGCACAACTCTTCTTT.

Remarks on this clone: The mismatch at residue 9 between this DNA's translation and the TCRdb protein of a much larger clone likely reflects a read error; the protein shown is translated from the DNA. V is TRDV2 and J is TRDJ3; possible D gene TRDD3, 5 bases. TCRdb is silent on the J gene; assignment here came from matching the DNA to germline. Germline V lookup: CDR1 GEAIGNYY, CDR2 EKD. This CDR3 is built from 14 residues. The CDR3 bases are TGTGCCTGTGACAGCTCCTGGGACGCCCGACAGATGTTTTTC. Its protein product is CACDSSWDARQMFF.